Below, 11 T cell receptor beta chains from the same sample are listed, as sequenced in a study of cytomegalovirus exposure and HLA in healthy donors. Primers included in the PCR were 60 Vbeta and 13 Jbeta primers. Repertoires were generated with immunoSEQ multiplex PCR, while TCRdb's copy carries only in-frame clones and drops some. The sample gives around 120,000 clones, 79% of which show up once; 3.5% to 4.5% is in the top ten. Sequenced: PBMCs. These receptors all come from a man aged 25 to 40 in good health and CMV-seropositive.

V usage is TRBV28 and J usage is TRBJ2-7; TRBD1 aligns across 8 bases. The CDR3 loop spans 14 amino acids. V trimming: 6 bases; J trimming: 2 bases; junction bases outside the gene matches: 6. Per the germline V gene, CDR1 is MDHEN and CDR2 is SYDVKM. The CDR3 region is CASRPGQEAYEQYF. The CDR3 DNA reads TGTGCCAGCAGACCGGGACAGGAGGCCTACGAGCAGTACTTC.

The gene calls are TRBV28 and TRBJ1-4; D might be TRBD1 (6 bases). The CDR3 runs to 15 residues. V lost 2 bases and J 10 bases, leaving 17 bases between the germline ends. CDR1 MDHEN and CDR2 SYDVKM come from the germline V gene. Here the CDR3 reads CASSLGWAGAAKLFF. Written as DNA, the CDR3 is TGTGCCAGCAGTTTAGGTTGGGCAGGGGCGGCAAAACTGTTTTTT.

V is TRBV18 and J is TRBJ2-5; 10 nucleotides align to TRBD2. The CDR3 is 18 residues long. J was trimmed by 1 base and V by 4 bases; bases with no gene match: 12. Germline assignment: CDR1 KGHSH and CDR2 LQKENI. The CDR3 bases are TGTGCCAGCTCACTCCATCTAGCGGGGGCCACCATCCAAGAGACCCAGTACTTC. As protein: CASSLHLAGATIQETQYF.

V gene TRBV11-3 combines with J gene TRBJ2-3; 7 bases align to TRBD1. V was pared by 3 bases and J by 6 bases, with 9 bases of the junction left unmatched. CDR3 size: 15 residues. CDR1 and CDR2 from the germline V gene are SGHNT and YENEEA. CDR3 sequence reads: CASSFYPGGSDTQYF. The CDR3 nucleotides read TGTGCCAGCAGCTTCTATCCAGGGGGTAGCGATACGCAGTATTTT.

This clone was seen a single time. The chain couples TRBV30 to TRBJ1-3; maybe TRBD1 (5 bases). V shed 0 bases and J shed 2 bases, with 17 bases lying between them. The CDR3 contains 17 residues. Germline V gives CDR1 GTSNPN, CDR2 SVGIG (reference sequence). CDR3 nucleotide sequence: TGTGCCTGGAGTGTGGGAGGACATTTAGGTCCTGGAAACACCATATATTTT. Its translation is CAWSVGGHLGPGNTIYF. The full variable domain, completed using reference TRBV30 and TRBJ1-3, is SQTIHQWPATLVQPVGSPLSLECTVEGTSNPNLYWYRQAAGRGLQLLFYSVGIGQISSEVPQNLSASRPQDRQFILSSKKLLLSDSGFYLCAWSVGGHLGPGNTIYFGEGSWLTVV.

This clone was observed a single time. The V call is TRBV29-1, the J call TRBJ1-2; TRBD1 agrees at 7 bases. Per the germline V gene, CDR1 is SQVTM and CDR2 is ANQGSEA. V gave up 1 base and J gave up 4 bases; unmatched junction bases: 9. This CDR3 has 15 residues. CDR3 loop: CSVEGTGAGVYGYTF. Written as DNA, the CDR3 is TGCAGCGTTGAAGGTACAGGGGCTGGGGTCTATGGCTACACCTTC.

The genes are TRBV9 and TRBJ2-1; 9 bases line up with TRBD2. J was trimmed by 13 bases and V by 3 bases; bases with no gene match: 8. The CDR3 has 13 residues. The germline V gene encodes CDR1 SGDLS and CDR2 YYNGEE. CDR3 protein: CASSGSAGGHQFF. CDR3 nucleotides: TGTGCCAGCAGCGGGTCCGCGGGGGGGCACCAGTTCTTC.

The chain couples TRBV28 to TRBJ2-7; D is possibly TRBD2 (6 bases). Germline-derived CDR1 and CDR2 are MDHEN and SYDVKM. Trimming stripped 6 bases from V and 2 bases from J, with 17 bases between. The CDR3 has 15 residues. CDR3 protein: CASSPGLEGTYEQYF. The CDR3 DNA sequence: TGTGCCAGCAGCCCCGGTTTGGAGGGGACCTACGAGCAGTACTTC.

This chain joins TRBV30 and TRBJ2-4; 7 bases agree with TRBD1. With 8 bases clipped from V and 0 bases from J, the junction kept 10 bases outside the gene matches. Germline CDR1 is GTSNPN and CDR2 is SVGIG (reference sequence). The CDR3 contains 15 residues. CDR3 amino acids: CAMERTGVAKNIQYF. In DNA, the CDR3 is TGTGCCATGGAGAGGACAGGAGTAGCCAAAAACATTCAGTACTTC.

Worth noting for this clone: An end of the junction does not agree with germline; a read error may underlie this. V and J are TRBV28 and TRBJ1-2; weak D call: TRBD1 (6 bases). The germline V gene encodes CDR1 MDHEN and CDR2 SYDVKM. The CDR3 runs to 12 residues. CDR3: CASSRQARGYAF. The CDR3 DNA reads TGTGCCAGCAGCCGACAGGCACGAGGCTACGCCTTC.

The rearrangement joins TRBV28 to TRBJ1-1; D gene uncertain. Germline V gives CDR1 MDHEN, CDR2 SYDVKM. V dropped 5 bases and J dropped 0 bases, with 10 bases sitting between them. This CDR3 has 14 residues. CDR3 sequence reads: CASSEGIMNTEAFF. CDR3 DNA sequence: TGTGCCAGCAGTGAGGGAATCATGAACACTGAAGCTTTCTTT.